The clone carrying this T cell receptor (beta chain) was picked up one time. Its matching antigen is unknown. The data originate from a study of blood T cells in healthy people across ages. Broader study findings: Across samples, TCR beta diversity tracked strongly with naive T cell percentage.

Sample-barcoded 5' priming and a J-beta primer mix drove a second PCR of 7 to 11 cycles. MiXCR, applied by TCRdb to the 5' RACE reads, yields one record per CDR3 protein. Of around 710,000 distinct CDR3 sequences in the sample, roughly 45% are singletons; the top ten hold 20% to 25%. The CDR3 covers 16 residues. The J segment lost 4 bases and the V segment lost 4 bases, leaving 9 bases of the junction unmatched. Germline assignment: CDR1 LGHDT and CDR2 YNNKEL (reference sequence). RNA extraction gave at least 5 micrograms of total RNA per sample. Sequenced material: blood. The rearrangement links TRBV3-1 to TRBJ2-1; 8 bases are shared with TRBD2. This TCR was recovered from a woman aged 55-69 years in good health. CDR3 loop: CASSPRDGGAYNEQFF. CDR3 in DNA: TGTGCCAGCAGCCCTCGCGACGGGGGGGCGTACAATGAGCAGTTCTTC.